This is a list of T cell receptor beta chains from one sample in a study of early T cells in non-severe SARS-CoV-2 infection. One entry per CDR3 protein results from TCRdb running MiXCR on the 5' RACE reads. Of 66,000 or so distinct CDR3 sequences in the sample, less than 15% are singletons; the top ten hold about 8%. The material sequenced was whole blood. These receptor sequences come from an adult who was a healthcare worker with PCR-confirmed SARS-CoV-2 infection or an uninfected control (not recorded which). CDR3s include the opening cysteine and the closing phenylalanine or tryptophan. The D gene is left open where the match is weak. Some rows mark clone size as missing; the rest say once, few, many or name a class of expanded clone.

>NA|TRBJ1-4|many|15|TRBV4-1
TGCGCCAGCAGCTCCCCGGGTACCCACGGGGAAAAACTGTTTTTT
CASSSPGTHGEKLFF
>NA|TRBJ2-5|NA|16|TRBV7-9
TGTGCCAGCAGCCCACACACTTCATGGCCCCAAGAGACCCAGTACTTC
CASSPHTSWPQETQYF
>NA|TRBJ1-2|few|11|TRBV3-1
TGTGCCAGCAGCCAACAGGACCTCCCCACCTTC
CASSQQDLPTF
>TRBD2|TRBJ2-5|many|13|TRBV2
TGTGCCAGCAACCCGGGACTAGCGGCGCCCCAGTACTTC
CASNPGLAAPQYF
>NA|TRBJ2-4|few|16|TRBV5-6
TGTGCCAGCAGCTTCGGACAGCGTCTAGCCAAAAACATTCAGTACTTC
CASSFGQRLAKNIQYF
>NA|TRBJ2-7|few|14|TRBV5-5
TGTGCCAGCAGCTTGGGGACACCGAGATACGAGCAGTACTTC
CASSLGTPRYEQYF
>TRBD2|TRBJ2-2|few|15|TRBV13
TGTGCCAGCAGCTTAGGCGGGAGGGCCGTCGGGGAGCTGTTTTTT
CASSLGGRAVGELFF
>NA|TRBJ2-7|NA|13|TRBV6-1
TGTGCCAGCAGTGCCTCCGGGGCCTACGAGCAGTACTTC
CASSASGAYEQYF
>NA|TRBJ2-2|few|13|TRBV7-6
TGTGCCAGCAGCCCCGATTGGGCCGGGGAGCTGTTTTTT
CASSPDWAGELFF
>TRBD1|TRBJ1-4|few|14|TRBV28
TGTGCCAGCAAAGGAGGGGGCCATAATGAAAAACTGTTTTTT
CASKGGGHNEKLFF
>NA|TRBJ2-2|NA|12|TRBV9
TGTGCCAGCAGTTGGAACACCGGGGAGCTGTTTTTT
CASSWNTGELFF
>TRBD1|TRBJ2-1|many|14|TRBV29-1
TGCAGCGTTGAAGAAGCGGTACAGGGGAATGAGCAGTTCTTC
CSVEEAVQGNEQFF
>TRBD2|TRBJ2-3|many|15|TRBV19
TGTGCCAGTAGCCTCTCAGCGGGAGCCCCATCTACGCAGTATTTT
CASSLSAGAPSTQYF
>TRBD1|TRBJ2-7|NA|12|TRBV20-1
TGCAGTGCGGACAGGGCCACCTACGAGCAGTACTTC
CSADRATYEQYF
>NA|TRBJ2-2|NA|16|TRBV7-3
TGTGCCAGCAGCCACTACGGGACACCGAACACCGGGGAGCTGTTTTTT
CASSHYGTPNTGELFF
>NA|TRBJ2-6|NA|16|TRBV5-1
TGCGCCAGCAGCTTGTCAGGGGCTTCTGGGGCCAACGTCCTGACTTTC
CASSLSGASGANVLTF
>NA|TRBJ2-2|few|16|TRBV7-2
TGTGCCAGCAGCCAAACCGTTCCCCGGGGTGCCGGGGAGCTGTTTTTT
CASSQTVPRGAGELFF
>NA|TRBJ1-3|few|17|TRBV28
TGTGCCAGCAGCCCTTCGGGACACCCATCCTCTGGAAACACCATATATTTT
CASSPSGHPSSGNTIYF
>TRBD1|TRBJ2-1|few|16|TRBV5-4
TGTGCCAGCAGCCTGGTCGTTGGACAGGGCTACAATGAGCAGTTCTTC
CASSLVVGQGYNEQFF
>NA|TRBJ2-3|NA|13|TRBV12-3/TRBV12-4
TGTGCCAGCAGGGTCCTAGGGGAATATACGCAGTATTTT
CASRVLGEYTQYF
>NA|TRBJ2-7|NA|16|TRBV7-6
TGTGCCAGCAGCTTAAAATGGGGCGGGGCGACCTACGAGCAGTACTTC
CASSLKWGGATYEQYF
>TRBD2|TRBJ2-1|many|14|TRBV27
TGTGCCAGCAAGGGACTAGCGGAATCCAATGAGCAGTTCTTC
CASKGLAESNEQFF
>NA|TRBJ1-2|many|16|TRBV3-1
TGTGCCAGCAGCCAATCCGGGGCCAGAACTAACTATGGCTACACCTTC
CASSQSGARTNYGYTF
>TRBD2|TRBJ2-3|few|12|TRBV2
TGTGCCAGCTCACTAGCGGCAGATACGCAGTATTTT
CASSLAADTQYF
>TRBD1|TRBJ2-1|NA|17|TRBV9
TGTGCCAGCAGCCTCCACCAGGGACAGAAAAACTACAATGAGCAGTTCTTC
CASSLHQGQKNYNEQFF
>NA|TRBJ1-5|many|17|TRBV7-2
TGTGCCAGCAGCTTAGCGAAGGGACTGTATAGCAATCAGCCCCAGCATTTT
CASSLAKGLYSNQPQHF
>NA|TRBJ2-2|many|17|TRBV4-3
TGCGCCAGCAGCCAAGTCCCCGGACTCGCGAACACCGGGGAGCTGTTTTTT
CASSQVPGLANTGELFF
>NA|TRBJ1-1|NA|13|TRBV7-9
TGTGCCAGCAGCTTAGAAGGGGCCACTGAAGCTTTCTTT
CASSLEGATEAFF
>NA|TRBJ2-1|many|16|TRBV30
TGTGCCTGGAGTCCCGGAGGTGCGCTGAACAACAATGAGCAGTTCTTC
CAWSPGGALNNNEQFF
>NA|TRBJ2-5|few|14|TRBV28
TGTGCCAGCAGCGACGCAGGGTACCAAGAGACCCAGTACTTC
CASSDAGYQETQYF
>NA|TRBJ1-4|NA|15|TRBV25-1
TGTGCCAGCAGTGAATTTGGGGGCCTCAATGGAAAACTGTTTTTT
CASSEFGGLNGKLFF
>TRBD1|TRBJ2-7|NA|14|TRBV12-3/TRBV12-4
TGTGCCAGCAGTTTAATGGACAGGGACGCCCCCCAGTACTTC
CASSLMDRDAPQYF
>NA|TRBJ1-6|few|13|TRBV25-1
TGTGCCAGCAGTACCAAGACTAATTCACCCCTCCACTTT
CASSTKTNSPLHF
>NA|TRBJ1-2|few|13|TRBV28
TGTGCCAGCAGTTTTGGGACCTCCTATGGCTACACCTTC
CASSFGTSYGYTF
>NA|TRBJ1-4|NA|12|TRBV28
TGTGCCAGCGGGACACCGAATGAAAAACTGTTTTTT
CASGTPNEKLFF
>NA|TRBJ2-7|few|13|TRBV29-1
TGCAGCGTTGAGGAGGACTACTCCTACGAGCAGTACTTC
CSVEEDYSYEQYF
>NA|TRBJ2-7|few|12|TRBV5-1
TGCGCCAGCAGCTCGGGAGAGTACGAGCAGTACTTC
CASSSGEYEQYF
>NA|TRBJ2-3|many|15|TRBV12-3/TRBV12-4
TGTGCCAGCAGTTTAGATGGCGTAGTAACAGATACGCAGTATTTT
CASSLDGVVTDTQYF
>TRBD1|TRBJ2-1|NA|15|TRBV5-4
TGTGCCAGCAGCCTCCGACAGGGGGCAAGGAATGAGCAGTTCTTC
CASSLRQGARNEQFF
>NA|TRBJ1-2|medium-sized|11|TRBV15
TGTGCCACCAGCGGAAGATGGGGCTACACCTTC
CATSGRWGYTF
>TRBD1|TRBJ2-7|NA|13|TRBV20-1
TGCAGTGCGTCCGGGACAGGTTCCTACGAGCAGTACTTC
CSASGTGSYEQYF
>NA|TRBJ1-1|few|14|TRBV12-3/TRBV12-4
TGTGCCAGCAGTGGTTTGCAGCTGAACACTGAAGCTTTCTTT
CASSGLQLNTEAFF
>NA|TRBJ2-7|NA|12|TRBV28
TGTGCCAGCAGGCCCTCCACCGGCGAGCAGTACTTC
CASRPSTGEQYF
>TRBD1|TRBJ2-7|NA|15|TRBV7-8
TGTGCCAGCATCCTCTTACAGGGGGAGACCTACGAGCAGTACTTC
CASILLQGETYEQYF
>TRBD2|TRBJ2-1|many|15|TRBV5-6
TGTGCCAGCAGCTTGGCAGCGGGAGGTCACAATGAGCAGTTCTTC
CASSLAAGGHNEQFF
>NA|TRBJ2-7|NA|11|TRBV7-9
TGTGCCAGCTCCAGGTTAGGCGAGCAGTACTTC
CASSRLGEQYF
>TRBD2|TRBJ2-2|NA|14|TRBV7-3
TGTGCCAGCAGCGCGTCTAGCGGGATGGGGGAGCTGTTTTTT
CASSASSGMGELFF
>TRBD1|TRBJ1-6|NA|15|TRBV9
TGTGCCAGCAGCGCGACAGGGCTAAGTAATTCACCCCTCCACTTT
CASSATGLSNSPLHF
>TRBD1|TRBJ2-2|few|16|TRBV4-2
TGTGCCAGCAGCCAAGTCCGAGGGGGCGTCGACGGGGAGCTGTTTTTT
CASSQVRGGVDGELFF